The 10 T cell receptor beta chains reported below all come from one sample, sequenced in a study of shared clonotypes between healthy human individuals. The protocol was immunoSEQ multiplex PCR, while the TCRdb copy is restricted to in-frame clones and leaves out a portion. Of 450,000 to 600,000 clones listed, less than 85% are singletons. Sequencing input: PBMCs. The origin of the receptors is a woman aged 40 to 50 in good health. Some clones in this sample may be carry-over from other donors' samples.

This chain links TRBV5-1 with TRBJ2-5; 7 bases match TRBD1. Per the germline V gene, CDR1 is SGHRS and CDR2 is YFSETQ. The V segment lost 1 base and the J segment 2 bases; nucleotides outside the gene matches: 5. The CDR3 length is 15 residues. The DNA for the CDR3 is TGCGCCAGCAGCTTGAACAGGGGAATGCAAGAGACCCAGTACTTC. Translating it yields CASSLNRGMQETQYF. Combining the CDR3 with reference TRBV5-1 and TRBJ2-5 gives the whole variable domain KAGVTQTPRYLIKTRGQQVTLSCSPISGHRSVSWYQQTPGQGLQFLFEYFSETQRNKGNFPGRFSGRQFSNSRSEMNVSTLELGDSALYLCASSLNRGMQETQYFGPGTRLLVL.

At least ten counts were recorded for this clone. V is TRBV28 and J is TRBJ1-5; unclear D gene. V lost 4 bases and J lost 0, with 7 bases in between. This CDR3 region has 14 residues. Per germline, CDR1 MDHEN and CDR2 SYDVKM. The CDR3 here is CASSSRYSNQPQHF. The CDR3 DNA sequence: TGTGCCAGCAGTTCCCGTTATAGCAATCAGCCCCAGCATTTT.

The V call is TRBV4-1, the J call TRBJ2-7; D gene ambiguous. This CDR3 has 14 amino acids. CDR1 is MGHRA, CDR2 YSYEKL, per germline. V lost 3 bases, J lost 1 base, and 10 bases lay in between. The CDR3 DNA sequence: TGCGCCAGCAGCCACCGGACGGGTTCCTACGAGCAGTACTTC. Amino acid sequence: CASSHRTGSYEQYF.

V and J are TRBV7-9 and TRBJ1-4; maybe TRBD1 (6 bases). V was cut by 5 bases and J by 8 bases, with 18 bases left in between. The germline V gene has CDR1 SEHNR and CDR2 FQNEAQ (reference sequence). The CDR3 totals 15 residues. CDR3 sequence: CASSLPGGRWEKLFF. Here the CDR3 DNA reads TGTGCCAGCAGCCTACCGGGGGGGCGCTGGGAAAAACTGTTTTTT.

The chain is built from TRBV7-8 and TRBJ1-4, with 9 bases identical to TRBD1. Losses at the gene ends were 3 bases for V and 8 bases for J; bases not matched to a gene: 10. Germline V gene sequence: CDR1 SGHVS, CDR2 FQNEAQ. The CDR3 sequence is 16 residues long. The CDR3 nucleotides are TGTGCCAGCAGCTTGGGATTAGACAGGGGGGACGAAAAACTGTTTTTT. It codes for CASSLGLDRGDEKLFF.

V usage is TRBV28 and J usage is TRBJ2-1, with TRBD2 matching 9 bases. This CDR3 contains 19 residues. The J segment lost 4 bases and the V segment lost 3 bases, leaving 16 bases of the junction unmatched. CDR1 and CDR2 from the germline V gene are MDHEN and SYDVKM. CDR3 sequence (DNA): TGTGCCAGCAGTTTCCCCGGGACTAGCCCGACCCACTTTTACAATGAGCAGTTCTTC. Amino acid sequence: CASSFPGTSPTHFYNEQFF.

CDR3 in amino acids: CASSLRLVSEQFF. For the CDR3, the DNA is TGTGCCAGCAGCCTTCGACTAGTTAGTGAGCAGTTCTTC. The chain recombines TRBV14 with TRBJ2-1, with D possibly TRBD2 on 6 matching bases. This CDR3 comprises 13 residues. Germline V CDR1 and CDR2: SGHDN, FVKESK. V was trimmed by 4 bases and J by 9 bases, leaving 13 bases between them.

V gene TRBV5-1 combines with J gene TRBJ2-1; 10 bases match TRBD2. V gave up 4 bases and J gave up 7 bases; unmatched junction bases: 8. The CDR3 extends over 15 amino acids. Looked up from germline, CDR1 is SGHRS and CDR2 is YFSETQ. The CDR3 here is CASSPAGGLRNEQFF. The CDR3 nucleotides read TGCGCCAGCAGCCCAGCGGGAGGGCTTAGGAATGAGCAGTTCTTC. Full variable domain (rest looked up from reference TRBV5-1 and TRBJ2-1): KAGVTQTPRYLIKTRGQQVTLSCSPISGHRSVSWYQQTPGQGLQFLFEYFSETQRNKGNFPGRFSGRQFSNSRSEMNVSTLELGDSALYLCASSPAGGLRNEQFFGPGTRLTVL.

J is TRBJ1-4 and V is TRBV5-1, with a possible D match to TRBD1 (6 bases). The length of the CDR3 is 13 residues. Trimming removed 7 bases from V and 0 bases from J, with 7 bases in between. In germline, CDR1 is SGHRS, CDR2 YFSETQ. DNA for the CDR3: TGCGCCAGCGCAGGGGCAACTAATGAAAAACTGTTTTTT. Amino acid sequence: CASAGATNEKLFF.

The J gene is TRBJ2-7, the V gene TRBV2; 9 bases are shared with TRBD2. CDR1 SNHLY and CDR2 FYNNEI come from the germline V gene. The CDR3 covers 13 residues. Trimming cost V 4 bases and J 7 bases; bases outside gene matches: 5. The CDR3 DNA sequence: TGTGCCAGCAGTGGGGCTGCGGGGGGGGAGCAGTACTTC. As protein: CASSGAAGGEQYF. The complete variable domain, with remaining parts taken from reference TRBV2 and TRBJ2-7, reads EPEVTQTPSHQVTQMGQEVILRCVPISNHLYFYWYRQILGQKVEFLVSFYNNEISEKSEIFDDQFSVERPDGSNFTLKIRSTKLEDSAMYFCASSGAAGGEQYFGPGTRLTVT.